These 9 T cell receptor beta chains originate from one sample sequenced in a study of cytomegalovirus exposure and HLA in healthy donors. It was with 60 Vbeta and 13 Jbeta primers that the PCR ran. Using immunoSEQ multiplex PCR, the repertoire was profiled, and TCRdb retains in-frame clones only, with some absent. The top ten hold 4.5% to 7% of the sample, which has about 220,000 clones, 82% seen once. Sequencing was done on a sample of PBMCs. All receptors derive from a man aged 40-49 years in good health and CMV-seropositive.

The chain recombines TRBV5-1 with TRBJ2-3; D uncertain. Trimming cost V 1 base and J 0 bases, with 15 bases left between them. The CDR3 is 17 residues long. From germline, CDR1 is SGHRS and CDR2 YFSETQ. The CDR3 loop is CASSLTPTTSSTDTQYF. CDR3 bases: TGCGCCAGCAGCTTGACCCCGACAACCTCTAGCACAGATACGCAGTATTTT.

The V gene is TRBV5-1, the J gene TRBJ2-7; 12 nucleotides line up with TRBD2. Germline values: CDR1 SGHRS, CDR2 YFSETQ. The CDR3 is made up of 15 amino acids. The trim removed 5 bases at V and 4 bases at J, leaving 7 bases unmatched. CDR3 in amino acids: CASSYGLAGIYEQYV. The CDR3 DNA sequence: TGCGCCAGCAGTTATGGACTAGCGGGGATATACGAGCAGTACGTC.

The chain is built from TRBV5-4 and TRBJ2-1; 13 bases agree with TRBD2. The CDR3 has 15 residues. Germline V lookup: CDR1 SGHNT, CDR2 YYREEE (reference sequence). V lost 6 bases to trimming and J lost 7 bases; unmatched junction nucleotides: 7. The CDR3 protein is CASTPGLAGSNEQFF. Written as DNA, the CDR3 is TGTGCCAGCACCCCGGGACTAGCGGGATCAAATGAGCAGTTCTTC.

The chain uses TRBV28 and TRBJ2-1; TRBD1 aligns across 10 bases. Germline CDR1 reads MDHEN; CDR2 reads SYDVKM. CDR3 length equals 14 residues. The trim removed 2 bases at V and 6 bases at J, leaving 1 base unmatched. CDR3 bases: TGTGCCAGCAGTTTAGACAGGGGGCCCAATGAGCAGTTCTTC. Its translation is CASSLDRGPNEQFF. The entire variable domain, with the rest obtained from reference TRBV28 and TRBJ2-1, is as follows: DVKVTQSSRYLVKRTGEKVFLECVQDMDHENMFWYRQDPGLGLRLIYFSYDVKMKEKGDIPEGYSVSREKKERFSLILESASTNQTSMYLCASSLDRGPNEQFFGPGTRLTVL.

The chain employs TRBV5-1 and TRBJ2-3; 14 nucleotides line up with TRBD2. Germline loops: CDR1 SGHRS, CDR2 YFSETQ. CDR3 size: 18 residues. With 6 bases clipped from V and 1 base from J, the junction kept 10 bases outside the gene matches. The CDR3 loop is CASTKGTSGRGGTDTQYF. The CDR3 bases are TGCGCCAGCACCAAGGGGACTAGCGGGAGAGGAGGCACAGATACGCAGTATTTT. The complete variable domain, with remaining parts taken from reference TRBV5-1 and TRBJ2-3, reads KAGVTQTPRYLIKTRGQQVTLSCSPISGHRSVSWYQQTPGQGLQFLFEYFSETQRNKGNFPGRFSGRQFSNSRSEMNVSTLELGDSALYLCASTKGTSGRGGTDTQYFGPGTRLTVL.

The V and J genes are TRBV15 and TRBJ1-5; D remains unclear. The CDR3 is 15 amino acids. Trimming left V 0 bases short and J 4 bases short, with 10 bases between. The germline V gene has CDR1 LNHNV and CDR2 YYDKDF (reference sequence). CDR3 DNA sequence: TGTGCCACCAGCAGAGATCCCAGAATGAATCAGCCCCAGCATTTT. This translates into CATSRDPRMNQPQHF.

This rearrangement joins TRBV5-1 to TRBJ2-1, with a weak D call TRBD1 (6 bases). V was shortened by 1 base and J by 4 bases, with 15 bases between the two germline ends. Germline assignment: CDR1 SGHRS and CDR2 YFSETQ. There are 16 residues in the CDR3. The DNA for the CDR3 is TGCGCCAGCAGCTTGTGGTCAGGGGATTGGTACAATGAGCAGTTCTTC. Translated: CASSLWSGDWYNEQFF. Using reference TRBV5-1 and TRBJ2-1 for the parts outside the CDR3, the full variable domain is KAGVTQTPRYLIKTRGQQVTLSCSPISGHRSVSWYQQTPGQGLQFLFEYFSETQRNKGNFPGRFSGRQFSNSRSEMNVSTLELGDSALYLCASSLWSGDWYNEQFFGPGTRLTVL.

The chain couples TRBV9 to TRBJ1-1; TRBD1 matches 8 bases. Germline CDR1 reads SGDLS; CDR2 reads YYNGEE. The CDR3 spans 15 residues. The V and J ends lost 3 bases and 3 bases, in that order; junction bases with no gene match: 7. The CDR3 loop reads CASSANRGADTEAFF. CDR3 nucleotides: TGTGCCAGCAGCGCCAACAGGGGGGCGGACACTGAAGCTTTCTTT.

The V call is TRBV10-3, the J call TRBJ2-1, with 8 bases identical to TRBD2. The CDR3 runs 16 residues. After removal of 0 bases from V and 6 bases from J, the junction contained 7 bases not matched to a gene. Germline V lookup: CDR1 ENHRY, CDR2 SYGVKD. The CDR3 reads CAISESAGGMGNEQFF. For the CDR3, the DNA is TGTGCCATCAGTGAGTCGGCGGGGGGAATGGGCAATGAGCAGTTCTTC.